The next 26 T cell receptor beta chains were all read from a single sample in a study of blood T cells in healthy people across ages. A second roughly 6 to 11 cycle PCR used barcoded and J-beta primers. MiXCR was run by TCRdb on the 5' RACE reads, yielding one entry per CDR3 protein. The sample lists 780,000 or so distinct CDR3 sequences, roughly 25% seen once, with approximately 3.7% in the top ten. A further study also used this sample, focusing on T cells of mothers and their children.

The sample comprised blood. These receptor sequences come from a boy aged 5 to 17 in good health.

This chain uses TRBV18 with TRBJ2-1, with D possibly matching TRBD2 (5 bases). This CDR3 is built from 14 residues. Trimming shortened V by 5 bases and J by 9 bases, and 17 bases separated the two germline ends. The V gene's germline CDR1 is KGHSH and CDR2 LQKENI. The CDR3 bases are TGTGCCAGCTCATGGGCTCAGGAGGCGACTGAGCAGTTCTTC. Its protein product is CASSWAQEATEQFF.

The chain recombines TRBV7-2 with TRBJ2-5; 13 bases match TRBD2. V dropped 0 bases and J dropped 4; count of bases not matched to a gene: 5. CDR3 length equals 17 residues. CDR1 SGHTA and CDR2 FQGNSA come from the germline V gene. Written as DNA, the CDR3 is TGTGCCAGCAGCTTAGCTGGCACTAGCGGGAGGGGAGAGACCCAGTACTTC. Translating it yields CASSLAGTSGRGETQYF.

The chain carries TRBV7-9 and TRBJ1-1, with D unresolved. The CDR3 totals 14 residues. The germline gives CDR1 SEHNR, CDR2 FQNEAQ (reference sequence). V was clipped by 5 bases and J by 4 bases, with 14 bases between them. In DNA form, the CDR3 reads TGTGCCAGCAGCCCCGTGGGGAGGCCCACTGAAGCTTTCTTT. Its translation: CASSPVGRPTEAFF.

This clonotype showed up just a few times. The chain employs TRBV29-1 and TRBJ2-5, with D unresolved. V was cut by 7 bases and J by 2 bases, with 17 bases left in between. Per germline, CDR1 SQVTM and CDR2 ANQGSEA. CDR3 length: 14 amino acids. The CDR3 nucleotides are TGCAGCGGAACATGGGTTGCCATACAAGAGACCCAGTACTTC. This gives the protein CSGTWVAIQETQYF.

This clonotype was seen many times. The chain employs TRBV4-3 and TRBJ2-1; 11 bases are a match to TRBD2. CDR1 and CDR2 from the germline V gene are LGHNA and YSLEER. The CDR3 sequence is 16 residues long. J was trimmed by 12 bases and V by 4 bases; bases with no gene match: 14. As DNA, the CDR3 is TGCGCCAGCAGCCCACGCCCACTAGCGGGAGTGGACTTGCAGTTCTTC. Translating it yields CASSPRPLAGVDLQFF.

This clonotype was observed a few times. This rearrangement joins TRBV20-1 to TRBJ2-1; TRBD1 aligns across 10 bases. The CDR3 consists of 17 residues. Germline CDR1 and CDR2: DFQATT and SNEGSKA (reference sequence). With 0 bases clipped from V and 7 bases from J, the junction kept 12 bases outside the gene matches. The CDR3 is CSARDIMGQGIFNEQFF. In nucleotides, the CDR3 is TGCAGTGCTAGAGATATCATGGGACAGGGGATTTTTAATGAGCAGTTCTTC.

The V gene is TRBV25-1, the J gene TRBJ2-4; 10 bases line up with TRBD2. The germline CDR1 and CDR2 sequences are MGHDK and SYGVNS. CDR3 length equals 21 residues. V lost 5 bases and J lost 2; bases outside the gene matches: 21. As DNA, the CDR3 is TGTGCCAGCAGTCCCGTGGCTAGCGGGAGAAATCAAGGCTTCCCCAAAAACATTCAGTACTTC. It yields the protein CASSPVASGRNQGFPKNIQYF.

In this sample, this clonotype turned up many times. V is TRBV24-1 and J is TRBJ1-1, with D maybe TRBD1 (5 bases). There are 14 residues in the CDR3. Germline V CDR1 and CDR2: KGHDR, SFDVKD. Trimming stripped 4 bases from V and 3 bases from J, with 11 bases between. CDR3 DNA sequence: TGTGCCACCAGTGAACGGAGGGGTCACACTGAAGCTTTCTTT. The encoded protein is CATSERRGHTEAFF.

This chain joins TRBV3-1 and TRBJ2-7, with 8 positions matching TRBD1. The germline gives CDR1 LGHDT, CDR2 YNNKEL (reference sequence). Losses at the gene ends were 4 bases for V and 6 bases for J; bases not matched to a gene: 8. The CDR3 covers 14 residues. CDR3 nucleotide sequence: TGTGCCAGCAGCCCATCCTGGACAGGGTTCGAGCAGTACTTC. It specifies CASSPSWTGFEQYF.

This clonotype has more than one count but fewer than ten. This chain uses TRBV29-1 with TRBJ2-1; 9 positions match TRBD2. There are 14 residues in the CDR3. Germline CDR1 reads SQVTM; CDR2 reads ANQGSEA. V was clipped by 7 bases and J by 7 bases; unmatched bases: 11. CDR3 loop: CSAGTSYRSNEQFF. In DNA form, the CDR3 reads TGCAGCGCGGGGACTAGCTATAGGAGTAATGAGCAGTTCTTC.

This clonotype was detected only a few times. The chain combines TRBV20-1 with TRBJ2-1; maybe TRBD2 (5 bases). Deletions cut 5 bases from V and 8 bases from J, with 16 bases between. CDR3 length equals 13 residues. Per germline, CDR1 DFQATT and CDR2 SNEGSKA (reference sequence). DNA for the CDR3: TGCAGTGCTGAGACGATCGGGGTCGATGAGCAGTTCTTC. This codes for CSAETIGVDEQFF.

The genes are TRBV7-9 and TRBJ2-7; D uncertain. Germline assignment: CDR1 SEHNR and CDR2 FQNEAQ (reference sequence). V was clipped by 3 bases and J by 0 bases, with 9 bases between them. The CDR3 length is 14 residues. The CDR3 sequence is CASSFHQDSYEQYF. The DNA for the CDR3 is TGTGCCAGCAGCTTTCATCAGGACTCCTACGAGCAGTACTTC.

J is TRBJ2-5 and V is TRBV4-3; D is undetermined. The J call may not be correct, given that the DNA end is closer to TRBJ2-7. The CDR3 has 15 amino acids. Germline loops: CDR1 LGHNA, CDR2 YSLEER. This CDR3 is CASSQDNGATYEQYF. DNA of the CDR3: TGCGCCAGCAGCCAAGATAATGGAGCTACCTACGAGCAGTACTTC.

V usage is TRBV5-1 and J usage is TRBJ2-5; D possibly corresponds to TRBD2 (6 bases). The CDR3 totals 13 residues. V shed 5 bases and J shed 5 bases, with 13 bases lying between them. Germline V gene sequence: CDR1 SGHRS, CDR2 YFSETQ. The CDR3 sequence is CASRGEEGETQYF. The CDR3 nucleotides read TGCGCCAGCAGGGGAGAGGAGGGCGAGACCCAGTACTTC.

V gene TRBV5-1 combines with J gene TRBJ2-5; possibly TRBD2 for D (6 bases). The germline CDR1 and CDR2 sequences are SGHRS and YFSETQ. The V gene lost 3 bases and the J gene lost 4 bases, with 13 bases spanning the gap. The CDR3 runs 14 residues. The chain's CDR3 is CASSSAVGGETQYF. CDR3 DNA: TGCGCCAGCAGCTCCGCGGTCGGGGGAGAGACCCAGTACTTC.

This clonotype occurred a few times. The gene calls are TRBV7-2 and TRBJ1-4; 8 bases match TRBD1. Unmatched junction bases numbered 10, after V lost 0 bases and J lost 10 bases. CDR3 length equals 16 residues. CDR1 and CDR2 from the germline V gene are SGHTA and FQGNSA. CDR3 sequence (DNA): TGTGCCAGCAGCTTAGCGGGGGCGACAGGGGTAGGAAAACTGTTTTTT. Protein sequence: CASSLAGATGVGKLFF.

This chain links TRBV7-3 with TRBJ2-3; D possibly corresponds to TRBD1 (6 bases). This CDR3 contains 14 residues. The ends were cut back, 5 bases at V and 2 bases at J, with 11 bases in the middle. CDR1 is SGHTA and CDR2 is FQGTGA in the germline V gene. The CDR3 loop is CASSPRQDTDTQYF. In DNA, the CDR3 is TGTGCCAGCAGCCCTAGACAGGACACAGATACGCAGTATTTT.

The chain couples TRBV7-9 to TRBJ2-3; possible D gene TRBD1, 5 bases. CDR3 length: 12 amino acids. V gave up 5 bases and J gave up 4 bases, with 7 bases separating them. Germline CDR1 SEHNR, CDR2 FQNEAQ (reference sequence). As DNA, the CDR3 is TGTGCCAGCAGCGGACAATCAGATACGCAGTATTTT. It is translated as CASSGQSDTQYF.

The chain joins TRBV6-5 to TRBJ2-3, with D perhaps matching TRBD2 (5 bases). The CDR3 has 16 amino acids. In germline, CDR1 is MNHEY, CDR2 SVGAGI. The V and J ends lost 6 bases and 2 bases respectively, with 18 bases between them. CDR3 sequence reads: CASSRRLSSATDTQYF. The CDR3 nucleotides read TGTGCCAGCAGCCGAAGACTATCCAGCGCCACAGATACGCAGTATTTT.

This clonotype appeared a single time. Here the CDR3 DNA reads TGCAGCGTAATCGGACAGGGGACCTACGAGCAGTACTTC. Its translation: CSVIGQGTYEQYF. This chain connects TRBV29-1 to TRBJ2-5, with 9 bases matching TRBD1. The J call is in doubt because the DNA end fits TRBJ2-7 better. This CDR3 has 13 residues. CDR1 is SQVTM, CDR2 ANQGSEA, per germline.

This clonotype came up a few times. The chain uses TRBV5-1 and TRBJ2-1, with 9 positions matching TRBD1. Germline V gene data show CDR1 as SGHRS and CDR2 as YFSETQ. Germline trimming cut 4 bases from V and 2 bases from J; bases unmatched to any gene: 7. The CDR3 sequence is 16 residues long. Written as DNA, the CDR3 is TGCGCCAGCAGCCAGGGGACAGGGAGACCCTACAATGAGCAGTTCTTC. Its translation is CASSQGTGRPYNEQFF.

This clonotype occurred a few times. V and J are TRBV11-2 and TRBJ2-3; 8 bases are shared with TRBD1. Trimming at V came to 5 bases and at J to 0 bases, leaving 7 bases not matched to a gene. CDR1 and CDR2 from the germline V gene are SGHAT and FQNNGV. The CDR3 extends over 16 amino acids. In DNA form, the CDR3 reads TGTGCCAGCAGCGCCGGGACAGGAGCTAGCACAGATACGCAGTATTTT. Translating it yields CASSAGTGASTDTQYF.

In nucleotides, the CDR3 is TGTGCCAGCAGCTTGACAGATTCCTCCTACGAGCAGTACTTC. Amino acid sequence: CASSLTDSSYEQYF. The V call is TRBV3-1, the J call TRBJ2-5, with D possibly being TRBD1 (5 bases). The J call is uncertain, as TRBJ2-7 better fits the DNA end. The CDR3 totals 14 residues. Per germline, CDR1 LGHDT and CDR2 YNNKEL (reference sequence).

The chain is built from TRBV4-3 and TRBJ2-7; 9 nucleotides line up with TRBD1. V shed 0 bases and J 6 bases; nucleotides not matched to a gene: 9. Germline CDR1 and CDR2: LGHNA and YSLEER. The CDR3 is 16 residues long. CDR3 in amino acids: CASSQDDRGYGGEQYF. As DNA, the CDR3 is TGCGCCAGCAGCCAAGATGACAGGGGGTATGGGGGCGAGCAGTACTTC.

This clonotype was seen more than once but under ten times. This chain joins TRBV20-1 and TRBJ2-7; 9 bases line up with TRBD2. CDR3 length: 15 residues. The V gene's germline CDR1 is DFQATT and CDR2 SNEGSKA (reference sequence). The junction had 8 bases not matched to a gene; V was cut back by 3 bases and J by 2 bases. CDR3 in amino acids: CSARDGLALTYEQYF. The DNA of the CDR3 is TGCAGTGCTAGGGATGGACTAGCGCTCACCTACGAGCAGTACTTC.

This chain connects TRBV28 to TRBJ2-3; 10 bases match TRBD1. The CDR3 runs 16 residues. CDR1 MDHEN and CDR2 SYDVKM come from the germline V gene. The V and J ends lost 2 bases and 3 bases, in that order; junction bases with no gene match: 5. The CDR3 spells CASSLPRTGGTDTQYF. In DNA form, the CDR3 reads TGTGCCAGCAGTTTACCAAGGACAGGGGGTACAGATACGCAGTATTTT. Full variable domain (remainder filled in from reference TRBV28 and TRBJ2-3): DVKVTQSSRYLVKRTGEKVFLECVQDMDHENMFWYRQDPGLGLRLIYFSYDVKMKEKGDIPEGYSVSREKKERFSLILESASTNQTSMYLCASSLPRTGGTDTQYFGPGTRLTVL.